The next 22 T cell receptor beta chains were all read from a single sample in a study of OX40 agonist ivuxolimab in advanced cancers. Only in-frame clones appear in the TCRdb table, and some are missing; sequencing was by immunoSEQ multiplex PCR. Here the sample spans about 49,000 clones, 80% to 90% being singletons. Specimen: CD4+ or CD8+ T cells sorted from blood, collected in a trial of the OX40 agonist ivuxolimab. These receptors all come from an adult with an advanced solid tumor such as melanoma, head and neck, liver or kidney cancer.

The chain uses TRBV14 and TRBJ2-7, with 14 bases identical to TRBD2. Losses at the gene ends were 3 bases for V and 3 bases for J; bases not matched to a gene: 19. Germline V gene lookup returns CDR1 SGHDN and CDR2 FVKESK. The CDR3 runs to 21 residues. CDR3 nucleotide sequence: TGTGCCAGCAGCCACCTTTTGGGGAGACTAGCGGGAGGGCCAATAGACTACGAGCAGTACTTC. Translating gives CASSHLLGRLAGGPIDYEQYF.

The chain carries TRBV5-1 and TRBJ2-7, with D possibly being TRBD1 (5 bases). Germline V gene sequence: CDR1 SGHRS, CDR2 YFSETQ. Trimming removed 0 bases from V and 5 bases from J, with 15 bases in between. CDR3 length: 15 amino acids. CDR3 loop: CASSLEGRGFDEQYF. The CDR3 DNA follows: TGCGCCAGCAGCTTGGAAGGAAGGGGCTTCGACGAGCAGTACTTC.

The rearrangement uses TRBV7-2 and TRBJ2-7, with 9 bases fitting TRBD1. From germline, CDR1 is SGHTA and CDR2 FQGNSA. This CDR3 region has 14 residues. Trimming cost V 0 bases and J 5 bases; bases outside gene matches: 2. CDR3 residues: CASSLARTGDEQYF. CDR3 sequence (DNA): TGTGCCAGCAGCTTAGCTCGGACAGGGGACGAGCAGTACTTC.

The chain carries TRBV28 and TRBJ2-2; TRBD2 is a possible D gene (6 bases). Per germline, CDR1 MDHEN and CDR2 SYDVKM. There are 15 residues in the CDR3. V lost 8 bases and J 5 bases, leaving 18 bases between the germline ends. CDR3: CASLRGLTLTGELFF. The CDR3 DNA reads as TGTGCCAGCCTGCGGGGATTAACCTTGACCGGGGAGCTGTTTTTT.

The CDR3 nucleotides are TGCAGTGCTAGAGGAGCCTACGAGCAGTACTTC. It specifies CSARGAYEQYF. The chain joins TRBV20-1 to TRBJ2-7, with unresolved D. Germline V CDR1 and CDR2: DFQATT, SNEGSKA (reference sequence). With 1 base removed from V and 2 bases from J, the gap between germline ends came to 3 bases. This CDR3 is 11 amino acids long.

This rearrangement joins TRBV25-1 to TRBJ2-4; D possibly corresponds to TRBD2 (6 bases). Deletions cut 0 bases from V and 7 bases from J, with 19 bases between. CDR1 MGHDK and CDR2 SYGVNS come from the germline V gene. The CDR3 covers 17 residues. The CDR3 bases are TGTGCCAGCAGTGAATACCGGGGAGGAAGTGAAAGCAACATTCAGTACTTC. Translating gives CASSEYRGGSESNIQYF.

The V and J genes are TRBV7-9 and TRBJ2-7; the D gene is possibly TRBD1 (6 bases). The CDR3 contains 14 residues. The germline V gene encodes CDR1 SEHNR and CDR2 FQNEAQ (reference sequence). Trimming stripped 5 bases from V and 0 bases from J, with 11 bases between. The CDR3: CASSRTGISYEQYF. The CDR3 DNA is TGTGCCAGCAGCAGAACAGGGATCTCCTACGAGCAGTACTTC.

The CDR3 is CASTLDRGQVNEQFF. In DNA, the CDR3 is TGTGCCAGCACCCTAGACAGGGGGCAGGTGAATGAGCAGTTCTTC. The gene calls are TRBV2 and TRBJ2-1; TRBD1 matches at 10 bases. CDR3 length equals 15 residues. V lost 7 bases and J lost 7; bases outside the gene matches: 10. The germline V gene has CDR1 SNHLY and CDR2 FYNNEI.

This clone showed up just once. The rearrangement uses TRBV2 and TRBJ2-1; TRBD2 matches at 7 bases. The CDR3 length is 13 residues. J gave up 6 bases and V 8 bases, and 7 bases lay outside the gene matches. From germline, CDR1 is SNHLY and CDR2 FYNNEI. This CDR3 is CASEREGINEQFF. CDR3 sequence (DNA): TGTGCCAGCGAGAGGGAGGGGATCAATGAGCAGTTCTTC.

The chain recombines TRBV7-2 with TRBJ1-2; perhaps TRBD1 as D (6 bases). Trimming shortened V by 1 base and J by 5 bases, and 8 bases separated the two germline ends. There are 13 residues in the CDR3. Germline CDR1 and CDR2: SGHTA and FQGNSA. The CDR3 here is CASSLGTGYGYTF. The CDR3 DNA sequence: TGTGCCAGCAGCTTAGGTACAGGGTATGGCTACACCTTC.

The chain uses TRBV29-1 and TRBJ2-7, with TRBD2 matching over 7 bases. The germline V gene has CDR1 SQVTM and CDR2 ANQGSEA. The junction had 9 bases not matched to a gene; V was cut back by 4 bases and J by 3 bases. The CDR3 is 14 residues long. The CDR3 region has the DNA TGCAGCGTTGCAATGGGGGAGGGTTTCTACGAGCAGTACTTC. Translated, it gives CSVAMGEGFYEQYF.

The chain uses TRBV11-2 and TRBJ2-5, with 10 bases aligning to TRBD2. V lost 5 bases, J lost 4 bases, and 10 bases stayed unmatched. CDR1 SGHAT and CDR2 FQNNGV come from the germline V gene. The CDR3 totals 16 residues. In DNA, the CDR3 is TGTGCCAGCAGCCCGAGAGCGGGAGGGTCGACAGAGACCCAGTACTTC. This sequence encodes CASSPRAGGSTETQYF.

The J gene is TRBJ1-2, the V gene TRBV4-3; TRBD1 aligns across 9 bases. CDR3 length: 16 amino acids. V trimming: 3 bases; J trimming: 1 base; junction bases outside the gene matches: 6. Germline V gene lookup returns CDR1 LGHNA and CDR2 YSLEER. CDR3 sequence: CASSQRQGVVNYGYTF. CDR3 bases: TGCGCCAGCAGCCAGAGACAGGGGGTGGTTAACTATGGCTACACCTTC.

This clone was seen only once. CDR3 DNA: TGTGCCAGCAGCGTAGTCGGGGTCGGAGAGACCCAGTACTTC. Translation gives CASSVVGVGETQYF. The rearrangement uses TRBV9 and TRBJ2-5, with D possibly TRBD2 on 5 matching bases. The CDR3 sequence is 14 residues long. The ends were cut back, 0 bases at V and 4 bases at J, with 10 bases in the middle. The germline V gene encodes CDR1 SGDLS and CDR2 YYNGEE.

The chain links TRBV10-3 to TRBJ1-4, with D possibly being TRBD1 (5 bases). Trimming took 10 bases from V and 4 from J, leaving 16 bases between them. There are 14 residues in the CDR3. Looked up from germline, CDR1 is ENHRY and CDR2 is SYGVKD. In DNA, the CDR3 is TGTGCCACGGCGGGGGGGTCCGGTAATGAAAAACTGTTTTTT. It encodes CATAGGSGNEKLFF.

V usage is TRBV7-2 and J usage is TRBJ1-2; 7 bases agree with TRBD1. Trimming at V came to 4 bases and at J to 1 base, leaving 6 bases not matched to a gene. Germline V gene sequence: CDR1 SGHTA, CDR2 FQGNSA. The CDR3 spans 15 residues. The CDR3 nucleotides are TGTGCCAGCAGCTCTTACAGGGGACGTAACTATGGCTACACCTTC. The encoded protein is CASSSYRGRNYGYTF.

This CDR3 is CASSLPGQGYGYTF. The DNA for the CDR3 is TGTGCCAGCAGCTTGCCGGGACAGGGTTATGGCTACACCTTC. The V and J genes are TRBV6-6 and TRBJ1-2; 9 bases are shared with TRBD1. CDR1 MNHNY and CDR2 SVGAGI come from the germline V gene (reference sequence). The CDR3 consists of 14 residues. V was clipped by 6 bases and J by 5 bases; unmatched bases: 7.

The gene calls are TRBV5-4 and TRBJ2-3, with 10 bases matching TRBD2. Germline-derived CDR1 and CDR2 are SGHNT and YYREEE (reference sequence). The CDR3 runs 15 residues. Losses at the gene ends were 2 bases for V and 5 bases for J; bases not matched to a gene: 5. The CDR3: CASSFSGRFKDTQYF. In DNA, the CDR3 is TGTGCCAGCAGCTTTAGCGGGAGGTTCAAAGATACGCAGTATTTT.

V and J are TRBV25-1 and TRBJ2-1, with no clear D. The CDR3 runs to 12 residues. V was clipped by 8 bases and J by 6 bases, with 11 bases between them. Per the germline V gene, CDR1 is MGHDK and CDR2 is SYGVNS. CDR3 amino acids: CASRKGINEQFF. In DNA, the CDR3 is TGTGCCAGCCGTAAGGGAATCAATGAGCAGTTCTTC.

This chain connects TRBV29-1 to TRBJ1-2, with a possible D match to TRBD1 (6 bases). Germline values: CDR1 SQVTM, CDR2 ANQGSEA. Deletions cut 4 bases from V and 8 bases from J, with 14 bases between. This CDR3 has 12 residues. This CDR3 reads CSVVVGGRGYTF. Written as DNA, the CDR3 is TGCAGCGTTGTTGTGGGGGGCCGGGGCTACACCTTC.

V gene TRBV9 combines with J gene TRBJ1-2; D possibly corresponds to TRBD1 (5 bases). V lost 3 bases to trimming and J lost 4 bases, with 16 bases between them. The CDR3 contains 15 residues. Germline CDR1 is SGDLS and CDR2 is YYNGEE. DNA for the CDR3: TGTGCCAGCAGCGCTTCTTCAGGGAAGGGCTATGGCTACACCTTC. As protein: CASSASSGKGYGYTF. The entire variable domain, with the rest obtained from reference TRBV9 and TRBJ1-2, is as follows: DSGVTQTPKHLITATGQRVTLRCSPRSGDLSVYWYQQSLDQGLQFLIQYYNGEERAKGNILERFSAQQFPDLHSELNLSSLELGDSALYFCASSASSGKGYGYTFGSGTRLTVV.

V is TRBV27 and J is TRBJ2-3; no reliable D call. Looked up from germline, CDR1 is MNHEY and CDR2 is SMNVEV (reference sequence). Trimming removed 3 bases from V and 3 bases from J, with 7 bases in between. The CDR3 is 13 residues long. The CDR3 bases are TGTGCCAGCAGTTTCAGAGAGACAGATACGCAGTATTTT. Translating gives CASSFRETDTQYF.